Shown below are 27 T cell receptor beta chains from a single sample sequenced in a study of cytomegalovirus exposure and HLA in healthy donors. Primers for the PCR totalled 60 Vbeta and 13 Jbeta. TCRdb keeps only in-frame clones here, not all; method: immunoSEQ multiplex PCR. The sample carries some 20,000 clones, about 74% recorded once. Material: PBMCs. The receptors come from a man between 18 and 29 years old in good health and CMV-seronegative.

This clone occurred a few times. The J gene is TRBJ1-1, the V gene TRBV7-6; D is ambiguous. This CDR3 comprises 14 residues. CDR1 and CDR2 from the germline V gene are SGHVS and FNYEAQ. Trimming removed 1 base from V and 7 bases from J, with 13 bases in between. The CDR3 DNA is TGTGCCAGCAGCTTAGGCCCTGCAACGGGTGAAGCTTTCTTT. Its protein product is CASSLGPATGEAFF.

The V call is TRBV6-1, the J call TRBJ1-1; D gene unclear. This CDR3 has 11 amino acids. The germline V and J ends were trimmed by 11 bases and 7 bases, with 14 bases remaining between them. CDR1 is MNHNS, CDR2 SASEGT, per germline. The CDR3 spells CAGEVGFEAFF. Here the CDR3 DNA reads TGTGCCGGTGAGGTAGGATTTGAAGCTTTCTTT.

This clone showed up just a few times. The gene calls are TRBV18 and TRBJ2-7; 10 positions agree with TRBD1. The CDR3 totals 16 residues. Germline V gene sequence: CDR1 KGHSH, CDR2 LQKENI. The junction had 11 bases not matched to a gene; V was cut back by 2 bases and J by 7 bases. This chain's CDR3 is CASSPDGGDRGREQYF. In DNA, the CDR3 is TGTGCCAGCTCACCAGATGGCGGGGACAGGGGTAGGGAGCAGTACTTC.

This sequence joins TRBV30 and TRBJ2-2; TRBD1 agrees at 7 bases. This CDR3 is 15 amino acids long. In germline, CDR1 is GTSNPN, CDR2 SVGIG (reference sequence). Losses at the gene ends were 0 bases for V and 7 bases for J; bases not matched to a gene: 8. CDR3 residues: CAWSVGDRVVGELFF. DNA for the CDR3: TGTGCCTGGAGTGTAGGTGACAGGGTTGTCGGGGAGCTGTTTTTT.

V usage is TRBV5-4 and J usage is TRBJ1-2, with 7 bases fitting TRBD1. CDR3 length: 15 amino acids. Trimming took 0 bases from V and 3 from J; bases not matched to a gene: 5. Germline values: CDR1 SGHNT, CDR2 YYREEE (reference sequence). In nucleotides, the CDR3 is TGTGCCAGCAGCTTGGAGGGCAGGGGGGACTATGGCTACACCTTC. Translating gives CASSLEGRGDYGYTF.

The J gene is TRBJ1-2, the V gene TRBV2, with unresolved D. The CDR3 is made up of 11 amino acids. V was cut by 6 bases and J by 3 bases, with 5 bases left in between. CDR1 is SNHLY, CDR2 FYNNEI, per germline. The CDR3 spells CASRRDYGYTF. In nucleotides, the CDR3 is TGTGCCAGCAGGAGGGACTATGGCTACACCTTC. Combining the CDR3 with reference TRBV2 and TRBJ1-2 gives the whole variable domain EPEVTQTPSHQVTQMGQEVILRCVPISNHLYFYWYRQILGQKVEFLVSFYNNEISEKSEIFDDQFSVERPDGSNFTLKIRSTKLEDSAMYFCASRRDYGYTFGSGTRLTVV.

This clone was observed once. The gene calls are TRBV30 and TRBJ1-5; D is perhaps TRBD1 (6 bases). Germline CDR1 GTSNPN, CDR2 SVGIG (reference sequence). V was clipped by 4 bases and J by 3 bases, with 10 bases between them. The CDR3 length is 13 residues. CDR3 residues: CAWTQGPNQPQHF. The CDR3 DNA is TGTGCCTGGACCCAGGGGCCCAATCAGCCCCAGCATTTT.

The CDR3 DNA sequence: TGCGCCAGCAGCTTGTTGCAGTCCGATGAGCAGTTCTTC. Encoded protein: CASSLLQSDEQFF. The chain combines TRBV5-1 with TRBJ2-1; D not certain. Germline lookup yields CDR1 SGHRS and CDR2 YFSETQ. V was cut by 1 base and J by 8 bases, with 10 bases left in between. The CDR3 contains 13 residues.

This clone was seen once. The gene calls are TRBV30 and TRBJ1-1, with D unclear. Deletions cut 7 bases from V and 0 bases from J, with 9 bases between. The CDR3 sequence is 12 residues long. CDR1 and CDR2 (germline): GTSNPN, SVGIG (reference sequence). The CDR3 DNA reads as TGTGCCTATTCAACTATGAACACTGAAGCTTTCTTT. Its protein is CAYSTMNTEAFF.

The chain employs TRBV30 and TRBJ1-1; D gene unclear. Trimming shortened V by 1 base and J by 4 bases, and 10 bases separated the two germline ends. CDR1 GTSNPN and CDR2 SVGIG come from the germline V gene (reference sequence). This CDR3 is built from 13 residues. The CDR3 loop reads CAWSARAGTEAFF. The CDR3 DNA sequence: TGTGCCTGGAGTGCCCGGGCGGGCACTGAAGCTTTCTTT. Full variable domain (missing parts from reference TRBV30 and TRBJ1-1): SQTIHQWPATLVQPVGSPLSLECTVEGTSNPNLYWYRQAAGRGLQLLFYSVGIGQISSEVPQNLSASRPQDRQFILSSKKLLLSDSGFYLCAWSARAGTEAFFGQGTRLTVV.

The chain is built from TRBV15 and TRBJ1-1; unclear D gene. V was trimmed by 1 base and J by 7 bases, leaving 10 bases between them. Per germline, CDR1 LNHNV and CDR2 YYDKDF (reference sequence). This CDR3 has 13 amino acids. The CDR3 coding sequence is TGTGCCACCAGCAGAGGGTTTCCCAGTGAAGCTTTCTTT. Protein sequence: CATSRGFPSEAFF.

The J gene is TRBJ1-1, the V gene TRBV5-4; 10 positions agree with TRBD1. V dropped 5 bases and J dropped 4; count of bases not matched to a gene: 5. This CDR3 spans 14 amino acids. Germline CDR1 and CDR2: SGHNT and YYREEE (reference sequence). The CDR3 DNA follows: TGTGCCAGCAGTGGCGGGACAGGGGCCACTGAAGCTTTCTTT. This encodes CASSGGTGATEAFF.

The chain recombines TRBV29-1 with TRBJ1-4; 8 bases align to TRBD1. CDR1 SQVTM and CDR2 ANQGSEA come from the germline V gene. V was pared by 4 bases and J by 8 bases, with 6 bases of the junction left unmatched. This CDR3 is 13 amino acids long. CDR3 DNA sequence: TGCAGCGTTGGGACAGGGTTTGGAGAAAAACTGTTTTTT. Translating it yields CSVGTGFGEKLFF.

The V call is TRBV7-9, the J call TRBJ2-3; D is perhaps TRBD2 (6 bases). V was pared by 0 bases and J by 6 bases, with 13 bases between. The CDR3 length is 15 residues. Germline V gives CDR1 SEHNR, CDR2 FQNEAQ (reference sequence). The CDR3 bases are TGTGCCAGCAGCTTAGCGGCGGGGTCAAGCGATACGCAGTATTTT. This sequence encodes CASSLAAGSSDTQYF.

V is TRBV6-5 and J is TRBJ2-7; 9 nucleotides match TRBD2. J was trimmed by 5 bases and V by 4 bases; bases with no gene match: 9. The CDR3 is 15 residues long. Germline CDR1 MNHEY, CDR2 SVGAGI. CDR3 sequence reads: CASSSRLAVQDEQYF. DNA of the CDR3: TGTGCCAGCAGTTCTCGACTAGCGGTCCAGGACGAGCAGTACTTC.

V is TRBV6-1 and J is TRBJ2-7; D is undetermined. This CDR3 is 11 amino acids long. The V end was cut by 2 bases, the J end by 7 bases, with 6 bases between. CDR1 is MNHNS, CDR2 SASEGT, per germline. The CDR3 sequence is CASSEPVEQYF. CDR3 DNA sequence: TGTGCCAGCAGTGAACCTGTAGAGCAGTACTTC.

In this sample, this clone turned up a few times. The chain uses TRBV19 and TRBJ1-2, with TRBD1 matching over 8 bases. Trimming at V came to 2 bases and at J to 3 bases, leaving 5 bases not matched to a gene. The CDR3 consists of 15 residues. Per the germline V gene, CDR1 is LNHDA and CDR2 is SQIVND (reference sequence). CDR3 nucleotide sequence: TGTGCCAGTAGTATAAACCGACAGGGGTACTATGGCTACACCTTC. Translated, it gives CASSINRQGYYGYTF.

The chain links TRBV7-2 to TRBJ1-6; D unresolved. Trimming left V 1 base short and J 9 bases short, with 4 bases between. CDR3 length: 12 amino acids. CDR1 is SGHTA, CDR2 FQGNSA, per germline. The CDR3 loop is CASSLGGSPLHF. CDR3 nucleotides: TGTGCCAGCAGCTTAGGAGGTTCACCCCTCCACTTT.

The chain links TRBV28 to TRBJ2-5, with D maybe TRBD1 (6 bases). The CDR3 is 12 residues long. Trimming stripped 6 bases from V and 2 bases from J, with 7 bases between. The germline V gene encodes CDR1 MDHEN and CDR2 SYDVKM. CDR3 protein: CASSGQQETQYF. The CDR3 region has the DNA TGTGCCAGCAGCGGACAGCAAGAGACCCAGTACTTC.

This sequence joins TRBV5-4 and TRBJ1-2, with D possibly being TRBD1 (6 bases). V lost 2 bases and J 5 bases, leaving 13 bases between the germline ends. From germline, CDR1 is SGHNT and CDR2 YYREEE (reference sequence). The CDR3 is 14 amino acids. CDR3 sequence: CASSLARGRYGYTF. CDR3 bases: TGTGCCAGCAGCTTAGCCAGGGGTCGGTATGGCTACACCTTC. The full variable domain, its missing parts supplied by reference TRBV5-4 and TRBJ1-2, is ETGVTQSPTHLIKTRGQQVTLRCSSQSGHNTVSWYQQALGQGPQFIFQYYREEENGRGNFPPRFSGLQFPNYSSELNVNALELDDSALYLCASSLARGRYGYTFGSGTRLTVV.

The chain employs TRBV6-5 and TRBJ1-1; maybe TRBD1 (5 bases). This CDR3 is 13 amino acids long. With 2 bases removed from V and 7 bases from J, the gap between germline ends came to 11 bases. The germline CDR1 and CDR2 sequences are MNHEY and SVGAGI. The CDR3 reads CASSYTQANEAFF. In DNA, the CDR3 is TGTGCCAGCAGTTACACACAGGCCAATGAAGCTTTCTTT.

This clone occurred a few times. The V gene is TRBV7-2, the J gene TRBJ1-2; D gene uncertain. Deletions cut 1 base from V and 6 bases from J, with 6 bases between. The CDR3 contains 12 residues. Germline V gene data show CDR1 as SGHTA and CDR2 as FQGNSA. The CDR3 DNA sequence: TGTGCCAGCAGCTTAGGCGAACATGGCTACACCTTC. The encoded protein is CASSLGEHGYTF.

This clone was seen a handful of times. The J gene is TRBJ2-2, the V gene TRBV6-6; 8 nucleotides line up with TRBD1. Germline lookup yields CDR1 MNHNY and CDR2 SVGAGI (reference sequence). The CDR3 covers 14 residues. J was trimmed by 5 bases and V by 7 bases; bases with no gene match: 6. CDR3 nucleotide sequence: TGTGCCAGCATCCAGGGGGCCTGGACCGGGGAGCTGTTTTTT. It translates to CASIQGAWTGELFF.

This rearrangement joins TRBV5-1 to TRBJ2-7; 14 nucleotides agree with TRBD2. This CDR3 region has 14 residues. Germline CDR1 is SGHRS and CDR2 is YFSETQ. Trimming took 4 bases from V and 9 from J; bases not matched to a gene: 6. The CDR3 DNA reads as TGCGCCAGCAGCGCCGGGACTAGCGGGAGAGGGCAGTACTTC. It is translated as CASSAGTSGRGQYF.

CDR3 in DNA: TGTGCCAGCAGCCAAGATTTTGCGGAGTCACCCCTCCACTTT. Its translation: CASSQDFAESPLHF. This chain links TRBV14 with TRBJ1-6; D is unresolved. The CDR3 extends over 14 amino acids. The V end was cut by 0 bases, the J end by 10 bases, with 10 bases between. Per germline, CDR1 SGHDN and CDR2 FVKESK.

The chain couples TRBV30 to TRBJ1-1; D gene ambiguous. The germline V gene has CDR1 GTSNPN and CDR2 SVGIG (reference sequence). The CDR3 is made up of 13 amino acids. Between the trimmed V and J ends, which lost 4 bases and 7 bases, there was a span of 16 bases. The DNA of the CDR3 is TGTGCCTGGAAATTGGTACATCGGAGTGAAGCTTTCTTT. Protein sequence: CAWKLVHRSEAFF. The full variable domain, its missing parts supplied by reference TRBV30 and TRBJ1-1, is SQTIHQWPATLVQPVGSPLSLECTVEGTSNPNLYWYRQAAGRGLQLLFYSVGIGQISSEVPQNLSASRPQDRQFILSSKKLLLSDSGFYLCAWKLVHRSEAFFGQGTRLTVV.

This clone was observed a handful of times. The rearrangement joins TRBV5-8 to TRBJ2-1; 12 nucleotides align to TRBD2. V was pared by 4 bases and J by 5 bases, with 4 bases of the junction left unmatched. Germline V gene sequence: CDR1 SGHTS, CDR2 YDEGEE. The CDR3 is 15 residues long. The CDR3 region has the DNA TGTGCCAGCAGCCCCGGGACTAGCGGGCACAATGAGCAGTTCTTC. This codes for CASSPGTSGHNEQFF.